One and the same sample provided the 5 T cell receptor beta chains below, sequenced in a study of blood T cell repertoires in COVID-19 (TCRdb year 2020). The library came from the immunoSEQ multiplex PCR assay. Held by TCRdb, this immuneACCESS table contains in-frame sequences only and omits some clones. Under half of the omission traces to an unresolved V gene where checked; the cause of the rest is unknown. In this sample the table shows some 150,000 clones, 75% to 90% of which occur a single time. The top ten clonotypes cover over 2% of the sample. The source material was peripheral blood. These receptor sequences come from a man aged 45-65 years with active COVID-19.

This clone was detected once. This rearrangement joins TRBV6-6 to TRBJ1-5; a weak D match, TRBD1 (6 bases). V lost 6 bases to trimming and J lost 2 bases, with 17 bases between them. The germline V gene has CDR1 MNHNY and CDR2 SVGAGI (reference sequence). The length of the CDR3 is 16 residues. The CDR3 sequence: CASSQEQGGGNQPQHF. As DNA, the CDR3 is TGTGCCAGCAGCCAAGAACAGGGTGGCGGCAATCAGCCCCAGCATTTT.

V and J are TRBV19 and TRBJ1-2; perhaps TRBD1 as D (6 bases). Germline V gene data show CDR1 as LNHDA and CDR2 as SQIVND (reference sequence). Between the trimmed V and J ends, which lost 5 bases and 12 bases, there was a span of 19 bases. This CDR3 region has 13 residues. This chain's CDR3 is CASSPGQGMSDTF. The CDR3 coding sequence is TGTGCCAGTAGTCCCGGGCAGGGGATGTCTGACACCTTC.

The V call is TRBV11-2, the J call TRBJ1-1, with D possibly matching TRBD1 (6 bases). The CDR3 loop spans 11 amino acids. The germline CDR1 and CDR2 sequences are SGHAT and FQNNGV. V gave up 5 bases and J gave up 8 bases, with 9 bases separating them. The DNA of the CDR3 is TGTGCCAGCAGCCAGGGGCTCGAAGCTTTCTTT. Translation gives CASSQGLEAFF.

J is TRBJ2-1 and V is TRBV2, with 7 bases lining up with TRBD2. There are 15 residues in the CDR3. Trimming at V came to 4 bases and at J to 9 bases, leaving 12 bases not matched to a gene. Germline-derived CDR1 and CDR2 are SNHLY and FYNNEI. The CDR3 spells CASSGEAGGSLEQFF. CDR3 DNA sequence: TGTGCCAGCAGTGGAGAAGCGGGCGGGAGTCTTGAGCAGTTCTTC.

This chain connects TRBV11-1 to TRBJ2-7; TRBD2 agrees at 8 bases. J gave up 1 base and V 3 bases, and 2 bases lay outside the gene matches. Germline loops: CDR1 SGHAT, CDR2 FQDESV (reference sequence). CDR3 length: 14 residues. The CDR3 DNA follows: TGTGCCAGCAGCTTTGGGACTAGTTCCTACGAGCAGTACTTC. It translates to CASSFGTSSYEQYF.